A selection of T cell receptor beta chains follows, all from one sample in a study of cytomegalovirus exposure and HLA in healthy donors. Clones were read by immunoSEQ multiplex PCR, and TCRdb kept only the in-frame ones, dropping some. The table includes tens of thousands of clones, around 80% detected once. Material for sequencing was PBMCs. The receptors derive from a male donor in good health and CMV-seropositive. The CDR3 runs from the conserved cysteine through the conserved F or W. Fields, in order: clone size, J gene, D gene, V gene, CDR3 DNA, CDR3 protein. A D gene is named only where the DNA matches it firmly. Rows may omit the clone size; those that give it use once, few, many or a size class.

.	TRBJ2-1	.	TRBV27	TGTGCCAGCAGGAGCGGACCCGCAAGCTCCTACAATGAGCAGTTCTTC	CASRSGPASSYNEQFF
.	TRBJ2-7	.	TRBV18	TGTGCCAGCTCACCACTGTCGGGTGACGAGCAGTACTTC	CASSPLSGDEQYF
.	TRBJ2-3	TRBD2	TRBV6-6	TGTGCCAGCAGTAATAGCGGGTCTAGCACAGATACGCAGTATTTT	CASSNSGSSTDTQYF
.	TRBJ2-2	TRBD1	TRBV19	TGTGCCACCCGACAGGGCAACACCGGGGAGCTGTTTTTT	CATRQGNTGELFF
.	TRBJ2-2	TRBD2	TRBV6-5	TGTGCCAGCAGGATGACTAGCGGTCGCACCGGGGAGCTGTTTTTT	CASRMTSGRTGELFF
.	TRBJ2-3	.	TRBV28	TGTGCCAGCAACGAGGGTCCGATGAGTGGGGGCCCCACAGATACGCAGTATTTT	CASNEGPMSGGPTDTQYF
.	TRBJ1-1	TRBD1	TRBV27	TGTGCCAGCAGACGACAGGGGCTTAACACTGAAGCTTTCTTT	CASRRQGLNTEAFF
.	TRBJ2-7	.	TRBV27	TGTGCCAGCAGGCCTGGACTCAACTACGAGCAGTACTTC	CASRPGLNYEQYF
once	TRBJ2-2	.	TRBV6-1	TGTGCCAGCAGTGAAAAGGGGTTAGAAACCGGGGAGCTGTTTTTT	CASSEKGLETGELFF
.	TRBJ2-7	.	TRBV7-9	TGTGCCAGCAGCCCGGGCGCGGGGCGGTACGAGCAGTACTTC	CASSPGAGRYEQYF
.	TRBJ2-7	.	TRBV19	TGTGCCAGTAGTATCGTTGGGGCTTCCTACGAGCAGTACTTC	CASSIVGASYEQYF
.	TRBJ2-3	.	TRBV6-5	TGTGCCAGCAGTTATAAACTAGTATCTGATACGCAGTATTTT	CASSYKLVSDTQYF
.	TRBJ2-5	.	TRBV30	TGTGCCTGGAGTATGGGTAGCTCGAGAGAGACCCAGTACTTC	CAWSMGSSRETQYF
.	TRBJ1-1	.	TRBV4-1	TGCGCCAGCAGCCAAGGGACAGCGATGAACACTGAAGCTTTCTTT	CASSQGTAMNTEAFF